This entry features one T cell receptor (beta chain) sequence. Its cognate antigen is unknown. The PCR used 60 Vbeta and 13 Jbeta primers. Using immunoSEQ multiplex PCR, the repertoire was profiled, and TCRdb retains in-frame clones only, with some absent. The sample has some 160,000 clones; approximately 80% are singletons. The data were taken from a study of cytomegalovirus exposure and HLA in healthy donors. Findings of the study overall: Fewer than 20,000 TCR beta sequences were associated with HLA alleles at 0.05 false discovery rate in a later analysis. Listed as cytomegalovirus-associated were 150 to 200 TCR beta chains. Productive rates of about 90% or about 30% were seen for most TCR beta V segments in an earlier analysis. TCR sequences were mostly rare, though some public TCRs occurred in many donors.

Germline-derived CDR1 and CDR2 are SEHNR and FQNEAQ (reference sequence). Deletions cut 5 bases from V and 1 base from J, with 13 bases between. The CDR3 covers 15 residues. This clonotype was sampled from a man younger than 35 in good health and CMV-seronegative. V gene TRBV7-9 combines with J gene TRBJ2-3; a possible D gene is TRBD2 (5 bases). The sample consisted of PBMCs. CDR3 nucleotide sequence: TGTGCCAGCAGCCTGAGCGGAGCCGGCACAGATACGCAGTATTTT. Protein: CASSLSGAGTDTQYF.